The clone carrying this T cell receptor (beta chain) was observed at least ten times. The sample is drawn from a study of T cells in Graves' hyperthyroidism and ophthalmopathy. The CDR3 runs 16 residues. CDR1 is LGHDT, CDR2 YNNKEL, per germline (reference sequence). V was cut by 0 bases and J by 0 bases, with 12 bases left in between. Regions amplified from RNA transcripts were the TCR beta CDR3 regions. Initially, a first-round RT-PCR of the TCR CDR3 employed the HTBI primer set. TCRdb re-analysed the multiplex PCR reads in MiXCR, keeping a single row per CDR3 protein. The sample has a few hundred thousand distinct CDR3 sequences, 17% seen once; the top ten hold roughly 55%.

This clonotype was sampled from a woman between 50 and 59 years old with Graves' hyperthyroidism. Sequenced input: blood. V gene TRBV3-1 combines with J gene TRBJ2-7; no clear D gene. The chain's CDR3 is CASSQDLVTSSYEQYF. In DNA form, the CDR3 reads TGTGCCAGCAGCCAAGATTTGGTCACGAGCTCCTACGAGCAGTACTTC.